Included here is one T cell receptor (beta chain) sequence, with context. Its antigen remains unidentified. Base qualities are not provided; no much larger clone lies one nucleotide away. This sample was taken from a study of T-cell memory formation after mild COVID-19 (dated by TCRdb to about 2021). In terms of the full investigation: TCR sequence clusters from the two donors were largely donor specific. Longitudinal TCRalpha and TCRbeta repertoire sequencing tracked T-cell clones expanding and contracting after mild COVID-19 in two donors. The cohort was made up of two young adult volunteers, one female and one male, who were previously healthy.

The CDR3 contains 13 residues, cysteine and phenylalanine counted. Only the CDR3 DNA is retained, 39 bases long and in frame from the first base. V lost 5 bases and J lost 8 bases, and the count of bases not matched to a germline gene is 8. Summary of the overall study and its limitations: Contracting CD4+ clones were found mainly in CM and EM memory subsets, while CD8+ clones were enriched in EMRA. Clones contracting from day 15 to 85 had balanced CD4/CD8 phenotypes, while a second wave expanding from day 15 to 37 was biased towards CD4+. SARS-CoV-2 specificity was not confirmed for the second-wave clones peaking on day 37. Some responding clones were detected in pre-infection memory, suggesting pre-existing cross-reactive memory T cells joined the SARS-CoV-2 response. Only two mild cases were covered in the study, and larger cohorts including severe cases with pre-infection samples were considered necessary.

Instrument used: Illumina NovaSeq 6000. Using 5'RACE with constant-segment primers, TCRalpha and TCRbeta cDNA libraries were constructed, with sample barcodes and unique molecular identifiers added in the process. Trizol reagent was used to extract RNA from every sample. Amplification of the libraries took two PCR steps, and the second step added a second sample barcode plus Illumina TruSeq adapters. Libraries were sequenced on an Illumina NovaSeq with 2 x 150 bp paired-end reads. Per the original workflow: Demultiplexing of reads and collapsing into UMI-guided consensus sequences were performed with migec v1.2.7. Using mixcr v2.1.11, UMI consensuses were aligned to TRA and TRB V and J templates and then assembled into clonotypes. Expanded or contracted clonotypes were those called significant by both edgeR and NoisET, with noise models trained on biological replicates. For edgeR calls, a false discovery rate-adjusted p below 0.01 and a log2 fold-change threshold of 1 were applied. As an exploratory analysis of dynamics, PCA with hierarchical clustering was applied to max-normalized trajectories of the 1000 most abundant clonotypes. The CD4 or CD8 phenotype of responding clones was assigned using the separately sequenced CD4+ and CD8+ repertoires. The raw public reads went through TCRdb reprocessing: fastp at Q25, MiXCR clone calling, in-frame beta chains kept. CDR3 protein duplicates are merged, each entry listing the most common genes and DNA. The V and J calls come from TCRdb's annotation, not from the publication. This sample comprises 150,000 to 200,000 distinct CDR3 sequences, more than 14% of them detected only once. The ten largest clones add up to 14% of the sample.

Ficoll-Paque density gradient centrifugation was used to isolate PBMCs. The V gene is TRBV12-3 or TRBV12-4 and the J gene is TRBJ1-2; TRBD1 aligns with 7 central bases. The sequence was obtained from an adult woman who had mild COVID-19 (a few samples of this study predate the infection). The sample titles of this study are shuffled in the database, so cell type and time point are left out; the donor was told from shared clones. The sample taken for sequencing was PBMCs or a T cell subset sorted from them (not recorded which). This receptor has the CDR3 CASSPNQGVGYTF. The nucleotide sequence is TGTGCCAGCAGTCCTAATCAGGGGGTGGGCTACACCTTC.